The 28 T cell receptor beta chains reported below all come from one sample, sequenced in a study of neurological immune-mediated disorders. Time point described: technical triplicate 2. TCRdb re-called the 5' RACE reads through MiXCR, storing one row per CDR3 protein. The sample yields approximately 28,000 distinct CDR3 sequences, less than 15% seen once. The source material was CD4+ T cells from blood. The receptors derive from a female donor with HTLV-1-associated myelopathy (HAM/TSP).

Ten or more counts support this clonotype. The rearrangement uses TRBV7-2 and TRBJ2-7; 8 bases are shared with TRBD2. V shed 0 bases, J shed 2 bases, and the junction held 6 bases outside the gene matches. The germline V gene has CDR1 SGHTA and CDR2 FQGNSA. This CDR3 has 16 residues. The CDR3 nucleotides are TGTGCCAGCAGCTTAGCGTCCGGGGGGGCCCCCTACGAGCAGTACTTC. Translated, it gives CASSLASGGAPYEQYF.

The chain links TRBV5-1 to TRBJ2-2, with D possibly TRBD1 on 7 matching bases. V was clipped by 3 bases and J by 0 bases, with 18 bases between them. CDR1 and CDR2 (germline): SGHRS, YFSETQ. The CDR3 spans 18 residues. The CDR3 is CASSYGGGTQANTGELFF. CDR3 in DNA: TGCGCCAGCAGCTACGGAGGGGGCACCCAAGCGAACACCGGGGAGCTGTTTTTT.

This clonotype came up many times. The rearrangement uses TRBV7-9 and TRBJ2-1; 13 bases align to TRBD2. V trimming: 5 bases; J trimming: 5 bases; junction bases outside the gene matches: 9. The CDR3 sequence is 17 residues long. The germline V gene has CDR1 SEHNR and CDR2 FQNEAQ (reference sequence). The CDR3 loop reads CASSLRSGLAGDNEQFF. The DNA of the CDR3 is TGTGCCAGCAGCCTCCGATCAGGACTAGCGGGAGACAATGAGCAGTTCTTC.

This clonotype has at least ten counts. The genes are TRBV7-9 and TRBJ1-2, with TRBD1 identical over 9 bases. The CDR3 totals 15 residues. V trimming: 3 bases; J trimming: 5 bases; junction bases outside the gene matches: 7. Germline V CDR1 and CDR2: SEHNR, FQNEAQ (reference sequence). CDR3 protein: CASSLSDRGGYGYTF. In DNA form, the CDR3 reads TGTGCCAGCAGCTTGTCGGACAGGGGCGGTTATGGCTACACCTTC.

By its share, this clonotype is medium-sized (0.01 to 0.1%). V and J are TRBV20-1 and TRBJ2-3; TRBD2 matches at 9 bases. The J segment lost 0 bases and the V segment lost 4 bases, leaving 5 bases of the junction unmatched. CDR1 is DFQATT, CDR2 SNEGSKA, per germline (reference sequence). The length of the CDR3 is 15 residues. CDR3 bases: TGCAGTGCTACCAGCGGGGGGATCAGCACAGATACGCAGTATTTT. Translating it yields CSATSGGISTDTQYF.

At least ten counts were recorded for this clonotype. The gene calls are TRBV24-1 and TRBJ2-5; D may be TRBD1 (5 bases). The CDR3 spans 13 residues. Germline CDR1 reads KGHDR; CDR2 reads SFDVKD. V was cut by 9 bases and J by 2 bases, with 12 bases left in between. Written as DNA, the CDR3 is TGTGCCACCTCTGAGTCAGGGCAAGAGACCCAGTACTTC. Its translation is CATSESGQETQYF.

The chain carries TRBV7-2 and TRBJ2-3; no definite D call. The ends were cut back, 8 bases at V and 7 bases at J, with 13 bases in the middle. The CDR3 runs to 12 residues. Germline loops: CDR1 SGHTA, CDR2 FQGNSA. The CDR3 region has the DNA TGTGCCAGCCCAGAAGGGCTGAATACGCAGTATTTT. It translates to CASPEGLNTQYF.

This chain joins TRBV3-1 and TRBJ2-5; 8 bases align to TRBD2. Germline assignment: CDR1 LGHDT and CDR2 YNNKEL (reference sequence). V shed 0 bases and J 6 bases; nucleotides not matched to a gene: 6. The CDR3 is made up of 15 amino acids. In nucleotides, the CDR3 is TGTGCCAGCAGCCAAGAAGGAGCGGGAGTGAAGACCCAGTACTTC. Its protein product is CASSQEGAGVKTQYF.

This clonotype was detected many times. The CDR3 coding sequence is TGTGCCATCACGGGGGAGGTCAATCAGCCCCAGCATTTT. This sequence encodes CAITGEVNQPQHF. The V gene is TRBV10-3, the J gene TRBJ1-5; D perhaps matches TRBD1 (5 bases). Trimming removed 7 bases at V and 3 bases at J, with 10 bases between. Germline V gene sequence: CDR1 ENHRY, CDR2 SYGVKD. The CDR3 is 13 amino acids.

This clonotype was found many times. J is TRBJ2-3 and V is TRBV9; 8 positions match TRBD2. Germline V gives CDR1 SGDLS, CDR2 YYNGEE. J was trimmed by 1 base and V by 2 bases; bases with no gene match: 9. CDR3 length equals 17 residues. CDR3 amino acids: CASSVSSGGQGTDTQYF. CDR3 DNA: TGTGCCAGCAGCGTGAGTTCGGGAGGGCAGGGCACAGATACGCAGTATTTT.

There are many counts of this clonotype. This chain uses TRBV29-1 with TRBJ1-5; D is perhaps TRBD1 (6 bases). The CDR3 sequence is 13 residues long. CDR1 and CDR2 (germline): SQVTM, ANQGSEA. V was pared by 6 bases and J by 5 bases, with 14 bases between. The DNA for the CDR3 is TGCAGCGTCGCAACAGGGTTAGATCAGCCCCAGCATTTT. This gives the protein CSVATGLDQPQHF.

This clonotype was recorded at least ten times. The chain couples TRBV6-1 to TRBJ1-5, with D possibly being TRBD1 (6 bases). Germline V gives CDR1 MNHNS, CDR2 SASEGT. The CDR3 has 13 residues. Trimming removed 5 bases at V and 5 bases at J, with 10 bases between. CDR3 sequence (DNA): TGTGCCAGCAGTATGCAGGGGTATCAGCCCCAGCATTTT. Translated, it gives CASSMQGYQPQHF.

This clonotype appeared many times. The V call is TRBV5-1, the J call TRBJ1-1; D possibly corresponds to TRBD1 (5 bases). This CDR3 has 14 residues. V lost 4 bases and J lost 6, with 16 bases in between. Looked up from germline, CDR1 is SGHRS and CDR2 is YFSETQ. In DNA, the CDR3 is TGCGCCAGCAGCACCAAGGCGGGGGGGTCTGAAGCTTTCTTT. As protein: CASSTKAGGSEAFF.

This clonotype has ten or more counts. This rearrangement joins TRBV6-2 or TRBV6-3 to TRBJ2-3, with 8 nucleotides matching TRBD2. Trimming removed 10 bases from V and 4 bases from J; junction bases left unmatched: 10. Germline lookup yields CDR1 MNHEY and CDR2 SVGEGT. The CDR3 spans 14 residues. The CDR3 region is CATRRAGESDTQYF. As DNA, the CDR3 is TGTGCCACCCGACGAGCGGGAGAGTCAGATACGCAGTATTTT.

This chain uses TRBV29-1 with TRBJ1-1; possibly TRBD1 for D (6 bases). The V and J ends lost 7 bases and 3 bases respectively, with 18 bases between them. Germline V gives CDR1 SQVTM, CDR2 ANQGSEA. The CDR3 loop spans 14 amino acids. The CDR3 region has the DNA TGCAGCGGGTGGGGGGGGGCTGGCGACACTGAAGCTTTCTTT. Translating gives CSGWGGAGDTEAFF.

This clonotype was observed many times. The chain carries TRBV11-2 and TRBJ2-7, with 10 bases matching TRBD2. From germline, CDR1 is SGHAT and CDR2 FQNNGV. The length of the CDR3 is 14 residues. V trimming: 5 bases; J trimming: 2 bases; junction bases outside the gene matches: 3. This CDR3 reads CASSRTSGPYEQYF. The CDR3 nucleotides are TGTGCCAGCAGCAGGACTAGCGGCCCCTACGAGCAGTACTTC.

This clonotype came up many times. V usage is TRBV12-3 or TRBV12-4 and J usage is TRBJ1-5; no reliable D call. CDR3 length: 12 residues. V lost 5 bases to trimming and J lost 3 bases, with 5 bases between them. In DNA, the CDR3 is TGTGCCAGCAGTCCAGACAATCAGCCCCAGCATTTT. Its protein product is CASSPDNQPQHF.

Many counts were recorded for this clonotype. The V call is TRBV12-3 or TRBV12-4, the J call TRBJ2-6, with 7 bases lining up with TRBD1. V was clipped by 1 base and J by 2 bases; unmatched bases: 2. This CDR3 region has 16 residues. The CDR3 loop is CASSLDRGTGANVLTF. DNA for the CDR3: TGTGCCAGCAGTTTAGACAGGGGAACTGGGGCCAACGTCCTGACTTTC.

This clonotype was detected many times. This chain uses TRBV5-1 with TRBJ2-1; 12 positions agree with TRBD2. The V gene's germline CDR1 is SGHRS and CDR2 YFSETQ. The CDR3 consists of 17 residues. Germline trimming cut 5 bases from V and 5 bases from J; bases unmatched to any gene: 11. The CDR3 coding sequence is TGCGCCAGCAGTCCAATTCTAGCGGGAGGGCCGGACAATGAGCAGTTCTTC. Protein sequence: CASSPILAGGPDNEQFF.

The chain couples TRBV6-2 or TRBV6-3 to TRBJ2-2, with a weak D call TRBD1 (5 bases). The CDR3 is made up of 15 amino acids. The germline CDR1 and CDR2 sequences are MNHEY and SVGEGT. V gave up 6 bases and J gave up 3 bases, with 14 bases separating them. Here the CDR3 reads CASRSQGSDTGELFF. In DNA form, the CDR3 reads TGTGCCAGCAGATCTCAGGGAAGTGACACCGGGGAGCTGTTTTTT.

The table lists this clonotype with many counts. The V gene is TRBV7-2, the J gene TRBJ2-5; a possible D gene is TRBD2 (6 bases). The V gene lost 1 base and the J gene lost 5 bases, with 14 bases spanning the gap. The CDR3 runs 15 residues. The V gene's germline CDR1 is SGHTA and CDR2 FQGNSA. The CDR3 protein is CASSLVGGMGETQYF. CDR3 sequence (DNA): TGTGCCAGCAGCTTAGTGGGCGGGATGGGGGAGACCCAGTACTTC.

Only one count was recorded for this clonotype. In DNA, the CDR3 is TGCAGTGCTAGAGATCTCCCCACAGATACGCAGTATTTT. Protein: CSARDLPTDTQYF. V and J are TRBV20-1 and TRBJ2-3; the D is unclear. The V gene lost 0 bases and the J gene lost 2 bases, with 6 bases spanning the gap. This CDR3 is 13 amino acids long. CDR1 is DFQATT, CDR2 SNEGSKA, per germline (reference sequence).

This clonotype occurred many times. This chain uses TRBV5-4 with TRBJ2-3; 7 positions agree with TRBD1. V gave up 1 base and J gave up 0 bases; unmatched junction bases: 2. This CDR3 is built from 15 residues. The germline gives CDR1 SGHNT, CDR2 YYREEE (reference sequence). The CDR3, as DNA: TGTGCCAGCAGCTTGAACAGGGGTAGCACAGATACGCAGTATTTT. Translating it yields CASSLNRGSTDTQYF.

The table lists this clonotype with many counts. The genes are TRBV12-3 or TRBV12-4 and TRBJ1-3, with no clear D. Deletions cut 3 bases from V and 9 bases from J, with 9 bases between. This CDR3 region has 12 residues. CDR3 sequence (DNA): TGTGCCAGCAGTTTTTGGGCCCCCACCATATATTTT. Its translation: CASSFWAPTIYF.

This clonotype was detected ten times or more. This rearrangement joins TRBV20-1 to TRBJ1-3, with D perhaps TRBD1 (6 bases). CDR1 is DFQATT and CDR2 is SNEGSKA in the germline V gene (reference sequence). This CDR3 spans 15 amino acids. Between the trimmed V and J ends, which lost 6 bases and 0 bases, there was a span of 15 bases. The CDR3 DNA is TGCAGTGCACCTCCAGGGGCGAGCTCTGGAAACACCATATATTTT. Protein product: CSAPPGASSGNTIYF.

V is TRBV20-1 and J is TRBJ2-2, with 9 bases that match TRBD2. CDR3 size: 15 residues. Trimming took 5 bases from V and 4 from J; bases not matched to a gene: 8. Germline V gives CDR1 DFQATT, CDR2 SNEGSKA (reference sequence). The CDR3 spells CSAAGAGGPTGELFF. CDR3 nucleotides: TGCAGTGCTGCCGGCGCGGGGGGGCCCACCGGGGAGCTGTTTTTT.

This clonotype was seen at least ten times. The chain uses TRBV14 and TRBJ2-2; D call uncertain. The CDR3 loop spans 13 amino acids. Germline assignment: CDR1 SGHDN and CDR2 FVKESK. V lost 1 base and J lost 7, with 7 bases in between. CDR3 sequence: CASSQVGFGELFF. CDR3 DNA sequence: TGTGCCAGCAGCCAAGTGGGGTTCGGGGAGCTGTTTTTT.

This clonotype was detected many times. The J gene is TRBJ2-7, the V gene TRBV7-2; perhaps D is TRBD1 or TRBD2 (6 bases each). The V and J ends lost 0 bases and 5 bases respectively, with 11 bases between them. The CDR3 contains 14 residues. Germline V gene sequence: CDR1 SGHTA, CDR2 FQGNSA. CDR3 loop: CASSLARGPNEQYF. The DNA of the CDR3 is TGTGCCAGCAGCTTAGCCCGGGGGCCCAACGAGCAGTACTTC.